The clone carrying this T cell receptor beta chain has a count of ten or more. The record originates from a study of T-cell memory formation after mild COVID-19. J lost 3 bases, V lost 3 bases, and 11 bases had no gene match. The germline V gene has CDR1 SGHNT and CDR2 YENEEA. CDR3 length: 18 amino acids. TCRdb processed the 5' RACE reads anew with MiXCR; each CDR3 protein has one entry. The sample consists of around 27,000 distinct CDR3 sequences, roughly 7% of them appearing once. The receptor's source is an adult woman who had mild COVID-19 (a few samples of this study predate the infection). Cell type and time point are not known. Sequencing was carried out using PBMCs or a T cell subset sorted from them (not recorded which). J is TRBJ2-3 and V is TRBV11-3; 11 bases are shared with TRBD2. The CDR3 DNA reads as TGTGCCAGCAGCTTCGCTACTAGCGGGAGTCCGTTAACAGATACGCAGTATTTT. Its protein is CASSFATSGSPLTDTQYF.